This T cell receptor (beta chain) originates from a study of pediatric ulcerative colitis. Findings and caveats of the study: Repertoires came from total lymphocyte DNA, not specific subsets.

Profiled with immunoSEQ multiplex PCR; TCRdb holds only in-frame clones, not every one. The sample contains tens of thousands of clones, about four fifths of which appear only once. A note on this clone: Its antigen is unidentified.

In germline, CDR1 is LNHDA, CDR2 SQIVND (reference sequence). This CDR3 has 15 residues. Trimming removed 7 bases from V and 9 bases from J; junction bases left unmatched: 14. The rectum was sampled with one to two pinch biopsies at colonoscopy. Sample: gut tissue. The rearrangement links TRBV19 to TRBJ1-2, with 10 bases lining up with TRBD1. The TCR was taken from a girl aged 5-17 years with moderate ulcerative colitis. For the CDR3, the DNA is TGTGCCAGTAACCCCGGACCGACAGGGGGCGGGAGCTACACCTTC. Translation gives CASNPGPTGGGSYTF. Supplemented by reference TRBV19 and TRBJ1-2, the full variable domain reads DGGITQSPKYLFRKEGQNVTLSCEQNLNHDAMYWYRQDPGQGLRLIYYSQIVNDFQKGDIAEGYSVSREKKESFPLTVTSAQKNPTAFYLCASNPGPTGGGSYTFGSGTRLTVV.